The 29 T cell receptor beta chains below were found in one sample sequenced in a study of blood T cell repertoires in COVID-19. Data came from immunoSEQ multiplex PCR; TCRdb stores just in-frame clones and leaves some out. The repertoire holds about 200,000 clones, with around four fifths as singletons. The sequenced sample consisted of peripheral blood. All receptors derive from a woman in her forties with active or convalescent COVID-19.

The chain links TRBV10-1 to TRBJ2-3; D perhaps matches TRBD1 (8 bases). This CDR3 contains 16 residues. The germline V and J ends were trimmed by 2 bases and 7 bases, with 19 bases remaining between them. Germline V gene sequence: CDR1 WNHNN, CDR2 SYGVQD (reference sequence). The CDR3 region has the DNA TGCGCCAGCAGTGAGGTGACCGGACAGGGAGGGAATACGCAGTATTTT. It specifies CASSEVTGQGGNTQYF.

This clone was found many times. The chain couples TRBV28 to TRBJ2-5, with TRBD2 identical over 11 bases. The CDR3 extends over 15 amino acids. The J segment lost 5 bases and the V segment lost 6 bases, leaving 8 bases of the junction unmatched. The germline V gene encodes CDR1 MDHEN and CDR2 SYDVKM. CDR3 sequence reads: CASRLSGRAMETQYF. As DNA, the CDR3 is TGTGCCAGCAGACTTAGCGGGAGGGCTATGGAGACCCAGTACTTC. Combining the CDR3 with reference TRBV28 and TRBJ2-5 gives the whole variable domain DVKVTQSSRYLVKRTGEKVFLECVQDMDHENMFWYRQDPGLGLRLIYFSYDVKMKEKGDIPEGYSVSREKKERFSLILESASTNQTSMYLCASRLSGRAMETQYFGPGTRLLVL.

The chain uses TRBV18 and TRBJ2-7; TRBD1 matches 9 bases. This CDR3 is built from 18 residues. Germline lookup yields CDR1 KGHSH and CDR2 LQKENI. Unmatched junction bases numbered 12, after V lost 2 bases and J lost 1 base. CDR3 DNA: TGTGCCAGCTCACCAAGATTAAGGGGACAGGGTCCATCCTACGAGCAGTACTTC. Protein: CASSPRLRGQGPSYEQYF.

This clone was seen more than once but under ten times. The genes are TRBV5-1 and TRBJ2-7, with D hard to call. V was trimmed by 0 bases and J by 6 bases, leaving 10 bases between them. Germline V lookup: CDR1 SGHRS, CDR2 YFSETQ. This CDR3 is built from 13 residues. DNA of the CDR3: TGCGCCAGCAGCTTGGGAGGAGCCGCCGAGCAGTACTTC. It is translated as CASSLGGAAEQYF. Together with reference TRBV5-1 and TRBJ2-7, the CDR3 gives the full variable domain: KAGVTQTPRYLIKTRGQQVTLSCSPISGHRSVSWYQQTPGQGLQFLFEYFSETQRNKGNFPGRFSGRQFSNSRSEMNVSTLELGDSALYLCASSLGGAAEQYFGPGTRLTVT.

V is TRBV7-2 and J is TRBJ2-7; D is perhaps TRBD2 (6 bases). Germline CDR1 is SGHTA and CDR2 is FQGNSA. V was pared by 5 bases and J by 3 bases, with 11 bases between. The CDR3 spans 13 residues. CDR3 DNA sequence: TGTGCCAGCAGCGATGGGGGGTTCTACGAGCAGTACTTC. It codes for CASSDGGFYEQYF.

The chain recombines TRBV24-1 with TRBJ1-2; D is undetermined. The CDR3 totals 12 residues. Germline V gives CDR1 KGHDR, CDR2 SFDVKD. Trimming took 4 bases from V and 6 from J, leaving 8 bases between them. CDR3 sequence: CATSDAGNGYTF. CDR3 nucleotides: TGTGCCACCAGTGACGCGGGGAATGGCTACACCTTC.

The chain carries TRBV15 and TRBJ1-1; D not resolved. V was trimmed by 1 base and J by 6 bases, leaving 9 bases between them. This CDR3 is 13 amino acids long. The germline CDR1 and CDR2 sequences are LNHNV and YYDKDF (reference sequence). The CDR3 coding sequence is TGTGCCACCAGCAGAGGGCGGAGTCCTGAAGCTTTCTTT. Translated, it gives CATSRGRSPEAFF.

The DNA of the CDR3 is TGTGCCAGCAGCGCCCCACTGGAGCAGTACTTC. Translation gives CASSAPLEQYF. This rearrangement joins TRBV11-2 to TRBJ2-7; D not resolved. Germline CDR1 and CDR2: SGHAT and FQNNGV. The CDR3 contains 11 residues. The V and J ends lost 5 bases and 7 bases respectively, with 9 bases between them. Together with reference TRBV11-2 and TRBJ2-7, the CDR3 gives the full variable domain: EAGVAQSPRYKIIEKRQSVAFWCNPISGHATLYWYQQILGQGPKLLIQFQNNGVVDDSQLPKDRFSAERLKGVDSTLKIQPAKLEDSAVYLCASSAPLEQYFGPGTRLTVT.

The J gene is TRBJ2-1, the V gene TRBV2, with TRBD1 identical over 9 bases. V gave up 7 bases and J gave up 0 bases; unmatched junction bases: 10. Germline V gene lookup returns CDR1 SNHLY and CDR2 FYNNEI. CDR3 length equals 17 residues. As DNA, the CDR3 is TGTGCCAGCAACCTCGGACAGGGGCTCAGCTCCTACAATGAGCAGTTCTTC. Amino acids: CASNLGQGLSSYNEQFF.

The genes are TRBV2 and TRBJ1-2; possible D gene TRBD1, 6 bases. Deletions cut 1 base from V and 6 bases from J, with 12 bases between. CDR3 size: 14 residues. Germline V gene data show CDR1 as SNHLY and CDR2 as FYNNEI. The CDR3 DNA reads TGTGCCAGCAGTGAAGGCCTCCACAGGGATGGCTACACCTTC. It specifies CASSEGLHRDGYTF.

V and J are TRBV5-1 and TRBJ1-2; possible D gene TRBD1, 5 bases. The length of the CDR3 is 15 residues. CDR1 and CDR2 from the germline V gene are SGHRS and YFSETQ. V shed 2 bases and J shed 10 bases, with 21 bases lying between them. CDR3 nucleotide sequence: TGCGCCAGCAGCTTCGGACACGGGGGTCCCGCATACTACACCTTC. Translated, it gives CASSFGHGGPAYYTF.

The chain is built from TRBV7-9 and TRBJ1-2; maybe TRBD1 (5 bases). V lost 5 bases and J 6 bases, leaving 10 bases between the germline ends. This CDR3 has 12 amino acids. Germline loops: CDR1 SEHNR, CDR2 FQNEAQ (reference sequence). CDR3 sequence (DNA): TGTGCCAGCAGCAAGGGAGGGGATGGCTACACCTTC. As protein: CASSKGGDGYTF.

This chain connects TRBV5-4 to TRBJ2-7; D unresolved. V lost 0 bases, J lost 4 bases, and 5 bases lay in between. This CDR3 has 12 residues. Germline CDR1 is SGHNT and CDR2 is YYREEE (reference sequence). DNA for the CDR3: TGTGCCAGCAGCTTGGACAGATACGAGCAGTACTTC. Protein sequence: CASSLDRYEQYF.

The V gene is TRBV5-1, the J gene TRBJ2-7; D remains unclear. V was cut by 2 bases and J by 5 bases, with 14 bases left in between. The CDR3 length is 14 residues. Germline V gene sequence: CDR1 SGHRS, CDR2 YFSETQ. The chain's CDR3 is CASSFSDSTDEQYF. The CDR3 DNA reads TGCGCCAGCAGCTTTTCGGATAGCACTGACGAGCAGTACTTC.

The gene calls are TRBV6-1 and TRBJ2-7; maybe TRBD2 (5 bases). V lost 1 base, J lost 4 bases, and 17 bases lay in between. CDR3 length equals 16 residues. Germline V gene sequence: CDR1 MNHNS, CDR2 SASEGT. CDR3 bases: TGTGCCAGCAGTGAAGGAGCGGTCCGCCTGGGGTACGAGCAGTACTTC. Translated, it gives CASSEGAVRLGYEQYF.

This chain joins TRBV7-2 and TRBJ2-2, with D possibly being TRBD1 (6 bases). V was cut by 4 bases and J by 1 base, with 10 bases left in between. Germline V gives CDR1 SGHTA, CDR2 FQGNSA. The CDR3 has 15 residues. The CDR3 bases are TGTGCCAGCAGCTATCCGACAGGGAACACCGGGGAGCTGTTTTTT. This gives the protein CASSYPTGNTGELFF.

The chain carries TRBV9 and TRBJ1-2, with D possibly matching TRBD1 (5 bases). Germline CDR1 SGDLS, CDR2 YYNGEE. The V and J ends lost 0 bases and 14 bases respectively, with 17 bases between them. The length of the CDR3 is 13 residues. CDR3 nucleotides: TGTGCCAGCAGCGTAGGGGGGGAAGCGGGAGAAACCTTC. It encodes CASSVGGEAGETF.

In its sample, this clone was seen a few times. The V gene is TRBV28, the J gene TRBJ1-5; no reliable D call. CDR1 is MDHEN and CDR2 is SYDVKM in the germline V gene. Trimming removed 5 bases at V and 7 bases at J, with 18 bases between. This CDR3 is 15 amino acids long. The CDR3 region has the DNA TGTGCCAGCAGTCGCCCGACTTCCTCGGGGCAGCCCCAGCATTTT. Protein product: CASSRPTSSGQPQHF.

The chain joins TRBV24-1 to TRBJ1-4, with 9 bases lining up with TRBD1. The CDR3 spans 16 residues. V dropped 3 bases and J dropped 6; count of bases not matched to a gene: 7. Looked up from germline, CDR1 is KGHDR and CDR2 is SFDVKD. CDR3 DNA: TGTGCCACCAGTGATGCCGGGACAGGGCAGGATGAAAAACTGTTTTTT. Translating gives CATSDAGTGQDEKLFF.

The chain links TRBV11-3 to TRBJ1-2, with D tentatively TRBD1 (6 bases). With 5 bases removed from V and 2 bases from J, the gap between germline ends came to 15 bases. The CDR3 extends over 15 amino acids. CDR1 SGHNT and CDR2 YENEEA come from the germline V gene. The CDR3 protein is CASSTDRTPNYGYTF. The CDR3 coding sequence is TGTGCCAGCAGCACCGACAGGACTCCCAACTATGGCTACACCTTC. Variable domain in full (rest from reference TRBV11-3 and TRBJ1-2): EAGVVQSPRYKIIEKKQPVAFWCNPISGHNTLYWYLQNLGQGPELLIRYENEEAVDDSQLPKDRFSAERLKGVDSTLKIQPAELGDSAVYLCASSTDRTPNYGYTFGSGTRLTVV.

This clone was found once. The chain couples TRBV5-4 to TRBJ2-5, with 9 bases lining up with TRBD2. Trimming cost V 3 bases and J 2 bases; bases outside gene matches: 8. The CDR3 consists of 16 residues. Germline CDR1 SGHNT, CDR2 YYREEE (reference sequence). The chain's CDR3 is CASSSGGSGSQETQYF. In DNA, the CDR3 is TGTGCCAGCAGCTCCGGAGGTAGCGGGAGTCAAGAGACCCAGTACTTC.

The chain employs TRBV19 and TRBJ2-3; TRBD2 agrees at 8 bases. The CDR3 is 18 residues long. Germline V CDR1 and CDR2: LNHDA, SQIVND (reference sequence). The V and J ends lost 1 base and 1 base, in that order; junction bases with no gene match: 10. The CDR3 nucleotides are TGTGCCAGTAGTATAGGGGACGGGAGGGGTCTGCGCACAGATACGCAGTATTTT. Protein sequence: CASSIGDGRGLRTDTQYF.

This chain links TRBV4-1 with TRBJ2-7, with D unresolved. This CDR3 has 12 amino acids. Germline V CDR1 and CDR2: MGHRA, YSYEKL. Trimming took 3 bases from V and 0 from J, leaving 3 bases between them. Here the CDR3 DNA reads TGCGCCAGCAGCCAGAGCTCCTACGAGCAGTACTTC. Residues: CASSQSSYEQYF.

The rearrangement links TRBV6-5 to TRBJ2-1, with 11 bases that match TRBD2. Germline V gene lookup returns CDR1 MNHEY and CDR2 SVGAGI. After removal of 6 bases from V and 3 bases from J, the junction contained 4 bases not matched to a gene. CDR3 length: 15 amino acids. Written as DNA, the CDR3 is TGTGCCAGCAGAGAGGGACTAGCGGTCTACAATGAGCAGTTCTTC. Translating it yields CASREGLAVYNEQFF.

This clone was seen more than once but under ten times. The V gene is TRBV30, the J gene TRBJ1-2; D remains ambiguous. V was cut by 3 bases and J by 4 bases, with 6 bases left in between. The CDR3 sequence is 11 residues long. Germline CDR1 and CDR2: GTSNPN and SVGIG (reference sequence). The CDR3 DNA reads as TGTGCCTGGAGCGTGTCCTATGGCTACACCTTC. This gives the protein CAWSVSYGYTF.

There are a few counts of this clone. This chain uses TRBV7-6 with TRBJ1-1, with a tentative D call TRBD1 (6 bases). V was trimmed by 1 base and J by 1 base, leaving 10 bases between them. Germline CDR1 and CDR2: SGHVS and FNYEAQ. The CDR3 loop spans 15 amino acids. As DNA, the CDR3 is TGTGCCAGCAGCTTAGGCCCAGGGGCGAACACTGAAGCTTTCTTT. Translating gives CASSLGPGANTEAFF.

V usage is TRBV6-2 or TRBV6-3 and J usage is TRBJ1-1; 7 bases match TRBD1. Germline lookup yields CDR1 MNHEY and CDR2 SVGEGT. This CDR3 is built from 13 residues. After removal of 5 bases from V and 4 bases from J, the junction contained 4 bases not matched to a gene. CDR3 sequence: CASSRQGGTEAFF. CDR3 nucleotide sequence: TGTGCCAGCAGTAGACAGGGAGGCACTGAAGCTTTCTTT.

The chain joins TRBV5-5 to TRBJ1-4; 7 bases match TRBD1. The V gene end was trimmed by 1 base and the J gene end by 8 bases; junction bases not matched to a gene: 2. CDR1 SGHKS and CDR2 YYEKEE come from the germline V gene (reference sequence). The CDR3 contains 13 residues. The CDR3 bases are TGTGCCAGCAGCTTGAACAGGGGCGAAAAACTGTTTTTT. Translating gives CASSLNRGEKLFF.

CDR3 in amino acids: CASSLRTSGSSYEQYF. Here the CDR3 DNA reads TGTGCCAGCAGCCTTAGAACTAGCGGGAGCTCCTACGAGCAGTACTTC. The chain has TRBV7-9 and TRBJ2-7; 11 positions agree with TRBD2. The CDR3 loop spans 16 amino acids. Trimming took 5 bases from V and 0 from J; bases not matched to a gene: 6. Germline values: CDR1 SEHNR, CDR2 FQNEAQ (reference sequence). Variable domain in full (rest from reference TRBV7-9 and TRBJ2-7): DTGVSQNPRHKITKRGQNVTFRCDPISEHNRLYWYRQTLGQGPEFLTYFQNEAQLEKSRLLSDRFSAERPKGSFSTLEIQRTEQGDSAMYLCASSLRTSGSSYEQYFGPGTRLTVT.